Described below is a single TCR beta chain sequence and its context. In germline, CDR1 is SGHAT, CDR2 FQDESV (reference sequence). The CDR3 covers 16 residues. Trimming cost V 1 base and J 1 base, with 14 bases left between them. This sample is drawn from a study of cytomegalovirus exposure and HLA in healthy donors. TCRdb keeps only in-frame clones here, not all; method: immunoSEQ multiplex PCR. The table shows about 190,000 clones, with 75% to 90% occurring only once. The genes are TRBV11-1 and TRBJ2-7; tentatively, D is TRBD1 (6 bases). The sequence came from a man aged 18 to 35 in good health and CMV-seropositive. Sequenced input: PBMCs. The DNA for the CDR3 is TGTGCCAGCAGCTTAGGGCAAGGGACACCATCCTACGAGCAGTACTTC. Amino acids: CASSLGQGTPSYEQYF.